The T cell receptor (beta chain) under discussion was sequenced for a study of cytomegalovirus exposure and HLA in healthy donors. The CDR3 loop spans 16 amino acids. J lost 9 bases, V lost 1 base, and 12 bases had no gene match. Germline V CDR1 and CDR2: SGHRS, YFSETQ. It was with 60 Vbeta and 13 Jbeta primers that the PCR ran. The data were produced by immunoSEQ multiplex PCR, yet TCRdb's version contains in-frame clones alone and is incomplete. There are approximately 170,000 clones in the sample; approximately 83% occur only once, and around 1.3% lies in the top ten. Input material: PBMCs. The chain employs TRBV5-1 and TRBJ2-1; the match to TRBD2 covers 8 bases. The TCR sequence derives from a boy younger than 10 in good health and CMV-seronegative. The CDR3: CASSLWDFSGKVEQFF. CDR3 bases: TGCGCCAGCAGCTTGTGGGATTTTAGCGGGAAGGTTGAGCAGTTCTTC.